This TCR beta chain was found in a study of shared clonotypes between healthy human individuals. Donors were Caucasian adults residing in Nashville, Tennessee, USA. The study separated CD4+ cells into CD45RA+ naive and CD45RA-negative memory subsets. Concerning this clone itself: The same CDR3 arises from other DNA sequences in this sample as well.

Germline V gives CDR1 SGHRS, CDR2 YFSETQ. Between the trimmed V and J ends, which lost 4 bases and 2 bases, there was a span of 5 bases. CDR3 size: 12 residues. Measured with immunoSEQ multiplex PCR; TCRdb has only the in-frame clones, and not every one. The sample holds about 1 million clones, around 75% seen once. This sequence joins TRBV5-1 and TRBJ2-3; D is unclear. The clonotype originates from a man between 18 and 35 years old in good health. The sample comprised memory CD4+ T cells sorted from blood. As for subset: CD45RA-negative fraction. The CDR3 nucleotides read TGCGCCAGCAGCCTCCCCACAGATACGCAGTATTTT. The encoded protein is CASSLPTDTQYF.